The 15 T cell receptor beta chains below all came from one sample that was sequenced in a study of blood T cell repertoires in COVID-19. Here immunoSEQ multiplex PCR was the method, and the copy in TCRdb shows in-frame clones only, minus some. Here the sample spans approximately 170,000 clones, 85% to 90% being singletons. Sequencing was done on a sample of peripheral blood. These receptors were obtained from a woman at least 80 years old with COVID-19, enrolled during active disease.

The V gene is TRBV7-9, the J gene TRBJ2-5; 11 bases are a match to TRBD2. In germline, CDR1 is SEHNR, CDR2 FQNEAQ (reference sequence). The V segment lost 5 bases and the J segment 5 bases; nucleotides outside the gene matches: 10. The CDR3 totals 16 residues. The CDR3 region has the DNA TGTGCCAGCAGCCCTAGGAGACTAGCGGGACCCGAGACCCAGTACTTC. Translated: CASSPRRLAGPETQYF.

The genes are TRBV11-2 and TRBJ2-3; 7 nucleotides align to TRBD2. Germline V CDR1 and CDR2: SGHAT, FQNNGV. The CDR3 sequence is 15 residues long. Trimming at V came to 2 bases and at J to 5 bases, leaving 7 bases not matched to a gene. Here the CDR3 reads CASSLRAGALDTQYF. Here the CDR3 DNA reads TGTGCCAGCAGCTTAAGGGCGGGAGCTTTAGATACGCAGTATTTT.

The rearrangement uses TRBV28 and TRBJ2-6, with TRBD1 matching 10 bases. V dropped 5 bases and J dropped 0; count of bases not matched to a gene: 10. There are 19 residues in the CDR3. Germline CDR1 is MDHEN and CDR2 is SYDVKM. Written as DNA, the CDR3 is TGTGCCAGCAGTACCTCCGGGACAGGGGTCTTCTCTGGGGCCAACGTCCTGACTTTC. Translated, it gives CASSTSGTGVFSGANVLTF.

The chain has TRBV7-9 and TRBJ1-4, with TRBD1 as a possible D gene (6 bases). CDR1 is SEHNR and CDR2 is FQNEAQ in the germline V gene (reference sequence). With 5 bases removed from V and 6 bases from J, the gap between germline ends came to 10 bases. The CDR3 has 13 amino acids. CDR3 coding DNA: TGTGCCAGCAGCCCACAGGGTGATGAAAAACTGTTTTTT. Residues: CASSPQGDEKLFF. The complete variable domain, with remaining parts taken from reference TRBV7-9 and TRBJ1-4, reads DTGVSQNPRHKITKRGQNVTFRCDPISEHNRLYWYRQTLGQGPEFLTYFQNEAQLEKSRLLSDRFSAERPKGSFSTLEIQRTEQGDSAMYLCASSPQGDEKLFFGSGTQLSVL.

The CDR3 DNA is TGTGCCAGCAGCTTAGCGGGAGGGGGCGAGCAGTACTTC. Protein product: CASSLAGGGEQYF. V is TRBV7-9 and J is TRBJ2-7; possible D gene TRBD2, 7 bases. CDR3 size: 13 residues. Germline assignment: CDR1 SEHNR and CDR2 FQNEAQ (reference sequence). The V end was cut by 0 bases, the J end by 6 bases, with 9 bases between. Full variable domain (rest looked up from reference TRBV7-9 and TRBJ2-7): DTGVSQNPRHKITKRGQNVTFRCDPISEHNRLYWYRQTLGQGPEFLTYFQNEAQLEKSRLLSDRFSAERPKGSFSTLEIQRTEQGDSAMYLCASSLAGGGEQYFGPGTRLTVT.

A single count supports this clone. The V gene is TRBV7-3, the J gene TRBJ1-3; 9 bases are a match to TRBD1. This CDR3 has 15 amino acids. The J segment lost 0 bases and the V segment lost 5 bases, leaving 2 bases of the junction unmatched. From germline, CDR1 is SGHTA and CDR2 FQGTGA. The CDR3 DNA is TGTGCCAGCAGCCAGACAGGGGGCTCTGGAAACACCATATATTTT. Protein sequence: CASSQTGGSGNTIYF.

V is TRBV5-1 and J is TRBJ1-4, with TRBD1 identical over 7 bases. Germline V gene sequence: CDR1 SGHRS, CDR2 YFSETQ. The CDR3 extends over 15 amino acids. V trimming: 3 bases; J trimming: 3 bases; junction bases outside the gene matches: 5. As DNA, the CDR3 is TGCGCCAGCAGCTATACAACAGGGGCTAATGAAAAACTGTTTTTT. It specifies CASSYTTGANEKLFF.

This clone is a singleton in its sample. The V gene is TRBV29-1, the J gene TRBJ2-5; 8 bases line up with TRBD1. Germline CDR1 SQVTM, CDR2 ANQGSEA. The trim removed 7 bases at V and 4 bases at J, leaving 5 bases unmatched. The CDR3 covers 12 residues. Written as DNA, the CDR3 is TGCAGCGCTAGACAGGGGACAGAGACCCAGTACTTC. Amino acids: CSARQGTETQYF.

This clone was seen once. The chain carries TRBV7-9 and TRBJ2-2; a weak D match, TRBD1 (5 bases). With 2 bases removed from V and 6 bases from J, the gap between germline ends came to 16 bases. This CDR3 region has 16 residues. From germline, CDR1 is SEHNR and CDR2 FQNEAQ (reference sequence). DNA of the CDR3: TGTGCCAGCAGCTTAATCGGGCAGGGTGGACCCGGGGAGCTGTTTTTT. Translated: CASSLIGQGGPGELFF.

V and J are TRBV2 and TRBJ2-1; D not resolved. The germline gives CDR1 SNHLY, CDR2 FYNNEI. The CDR3 is 15 residues long. V lost 6 bases, J lost 0 bases, and 12 bases lay in between. CDR3 in DNA: TGTGCCAGCAGGCCCCAGGTATTCTCCTACAATGAGCAGTTCTTC. Protein: CASRPQVFSYNEQFF. Full variable domain (rest looked up from reference TRBV2 and TRBJ2-1): EPEVTQTPSHQVTQMGQEVILRCVPISNHLYFYWYRQILGQKVEFLVSFYNNEISEKSEIFDDQFSVERPDGSNFTLKIRSTKLEDSAMYFCASRPQVFSYNEQFFGPGTRLTVL.

The J gene is TRBJ2-6, the V gene TRBV19; D call uncertain. From germline, CDR1 is LNHDA and CDR2 SQIVND (reference sequence). The length of the CDR3 is 15 residues. Trimming shortened V by 0 bases and J by 0 bases, and 3 bases separated the two germline ends. The CDR3 protein is CASSIESSGANVLTF. The CDR3 DNA follows: TGTGCCAGTAGTATAGAGAGCTCTGGGGCCAACGTCCTGACTTTC.

V and J are TRBV19 and TRBJ2-1, with D possibly matching TRBD2 (5 bases). V lost 5 bases and J 3 bases, leaving 8 bases between the germline ends. The CDR3 loop spans 13 amino acids. Looked up from germline, CDR1 is LNHDA and CDR2 is SQIVND (reference sequence). The CDR3 region is CASSLRDYNEQFF. The CDR3 coding sequence is TGTGCCAGTAGTCTCCGGGACTACAATGAGCAGTTCTTC.

This clone showed up just a few times. This chain uses TRBV7-9 with TRBJ2-7, with D perhaps TRBD2 (6 bases). CDR1 is SEHNR, CDR2 FQNEAQ, per germline (reference sequence). CDR3 size: 13 residues. V lost 6 bases, J lost 2 bases, and 11 bases lay in between. The CDR3 loop is CASRPWGAYEQYF. Written as DNA, the CDR3 is TGTGCCAGCAGACCTTGGGGGGCCTACGAGCAGTACTTC.

This chain joins TRBV28 and TRBJ1-3; TRBD1 aligns across 8 bases. Germline CDR1 is MDHEN and CDR2 is SYDVKM. V dropped 2 bases and J dropped 0; count of bases not matched to a gene: 6. This CDR3 is built from 17 residues. The CDR3 is CASSLPGGTGSGNTIYF. CDR3 nucleotides: TGTGCCAGCAGTTTACCCGGGGGGACAGGCTCTGGAAACACCATATATTTT.

The chain is built from TRBV28 and TRBJ1-6; 8 bases map to TRBD1. The CDR3 covers 16 residues. V lost 6 bases and J lost 6; bases outside the gene matches: 10. Germline V gene sequence: CDR1 MDHEN, CDR2 SYDVKM. The CDR3 sequence is CASRLGTGPLNSPLHF. In DNA, the CDR3 is TGTGCCAGCAGACTGGGGACAGGCCCCCTTAATTCACCCCTCCACTTT.